Shown below are 4 T cell receptor beta chains from a single sample sequenced in a study of cytomegalovirus exposure and HLA in healthy donors. Use of 60 Vbeta and 13 Jbeta primers characterized the PCR. The data were produced by immunoSEQ multiplex PCR, yet TCRdb's version contains in-frame clones alone and is incomplete. The data hold more than 95,000 clones, with under 80% observed a single time. The sample was PBMCs. The receptors originated from a woman in her 40s in good health and CMV-seropositive.

V gene TRBV5-6 combines with J gene TRBJ1-2; perhaps TRBD1 as D (5 bases). The V gene lost 4 bases and the J gene lost 1 base, with 17 bases spanning the gap. The CDR3 extends over 16 amino acids. Per germline, CDR1 SGHDT and CDR2 YYEEEE. In DNA, the CDR3 is TGTGCCAGCAGCCGAGCGGGGGATCGTAGTAACTATGGCTACACCTTC. As protein: CASSRAGDRSNYGYTF.

V gene TRBV4-2 combines with J gene TRBJ1-3, with D tentatively TRBD1 (5 bases). V was shortened by 0 bases and J by 3 bases, with 12 bases between the two germline ends. CDR1 and CDR2 (germline): LGHNA, YNFKEQ. This CDR3 has 16 amino acids. The CDR3 bases are TGTGCCAGCAGCCAAGAAAGGGGTCAGCATGGAAACACCATATATTTT. Its translation is CASSQERGQHGNTIYF.

This sequence joins TRBV2 and TRBJ2-5; 7 positions match TRBD2. Per the germline V gene, CDR1 is SNHLY and CDR2 is FYNNEI. J gave up 1 base and V 1 base, and 9 bases lay outside the gene matches. This CDR3 has 17 residues. The CDR3 region is CASSEEGGAGLQETQYF. CDR3 in DNA: TGTGCCAGCAGTGAAGAGGGAGGAGCGGGGCTCCAAGAGACCCAGTACTTC.

This clone appeared a single time. This sequence joins TRBV5-4 and TRBJ2-2; 8 nucleotides match TRBD2. The CDR3 runs 16 residues. With 2 bases clipped from V and 7 bases from J, the junction kept 10 bases outside the gene matches. Germline values: CDR1 SGHNT, CDR2 YYREEE (reference sequence). This CDR3 reads CASSLDRTSWSGELFF. Here the CDR3 DNA reads TGTGCCAGCAGCTTAGACAGGACTAGCTGGAGCGGGGAGCTGTTTTTT.